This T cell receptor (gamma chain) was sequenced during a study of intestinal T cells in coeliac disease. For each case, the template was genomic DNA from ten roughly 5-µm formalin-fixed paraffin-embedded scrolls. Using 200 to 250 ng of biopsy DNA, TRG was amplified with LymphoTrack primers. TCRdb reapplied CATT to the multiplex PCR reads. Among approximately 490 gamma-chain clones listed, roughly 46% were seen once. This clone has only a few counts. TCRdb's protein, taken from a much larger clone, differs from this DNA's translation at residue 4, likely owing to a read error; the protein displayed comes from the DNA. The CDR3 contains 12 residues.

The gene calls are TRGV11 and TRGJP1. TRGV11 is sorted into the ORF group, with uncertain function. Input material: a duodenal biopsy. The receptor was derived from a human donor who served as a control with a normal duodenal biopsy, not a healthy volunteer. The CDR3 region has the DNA TGTGCCTGCCGGATTAACGGTTGGTTCAAGATATTT. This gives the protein CACRINGWFKIF.